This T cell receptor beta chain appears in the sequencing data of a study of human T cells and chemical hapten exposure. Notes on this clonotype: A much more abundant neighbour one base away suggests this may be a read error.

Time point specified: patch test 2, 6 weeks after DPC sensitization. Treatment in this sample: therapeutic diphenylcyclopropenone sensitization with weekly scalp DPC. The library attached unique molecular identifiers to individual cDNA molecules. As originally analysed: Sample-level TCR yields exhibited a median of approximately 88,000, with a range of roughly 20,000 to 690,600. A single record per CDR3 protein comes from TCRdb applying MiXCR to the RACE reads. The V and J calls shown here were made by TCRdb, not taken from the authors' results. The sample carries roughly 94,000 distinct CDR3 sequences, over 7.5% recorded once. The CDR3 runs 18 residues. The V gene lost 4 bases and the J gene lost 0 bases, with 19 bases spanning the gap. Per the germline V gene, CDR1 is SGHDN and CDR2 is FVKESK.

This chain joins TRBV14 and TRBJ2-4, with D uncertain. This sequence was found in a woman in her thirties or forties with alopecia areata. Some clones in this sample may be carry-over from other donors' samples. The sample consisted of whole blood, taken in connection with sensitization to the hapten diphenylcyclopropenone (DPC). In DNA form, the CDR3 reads TGTGCCAGCAGCCCCTTCTCCCAACGGGTAATAGCCAAAAACATTCAGTACTTC. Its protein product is CASSPFSQRVIAKNIQYF.